This TCR beta chain was captured in a study of blood T cell repertoires in COVID-19. At the level of the study: Sites in the United States, Italy and Spain provided acute and convalescent COVID-19 samples.

In the original workflow: The authors estimated nucleated cell counts from reference gene primer amplification. Clones were sequenced by immunoSEQ multiplex PCR, and TCRdb holds only the in-frame ones, with some missing. Clone size and V and J calls were adopted from that table, with D and trimming inferred from the DNA. The data show around 430,000 clones, around 89% seen once. The germline V gene encodes CDR1 KGHSH and CDR2 LQKENI. CDR3 length: 15 residues. Trimming stripped 3 bases from V and 4 bases from J, with 13 bases between. Sequenced material: peripheral blood. The chain links TRBV18 to TRBJ1-5; D is ambiguous. The TCR originated in a woman between 45 and 65 years old with COVID-19, enrolled during active disease. The CDR3 DNA is TGTGCCAGCTCACCTAGCGACGGGTCTAATCAGCCCCAGCATTTT. It yields the protein CASSPSDGSNQPQHF.